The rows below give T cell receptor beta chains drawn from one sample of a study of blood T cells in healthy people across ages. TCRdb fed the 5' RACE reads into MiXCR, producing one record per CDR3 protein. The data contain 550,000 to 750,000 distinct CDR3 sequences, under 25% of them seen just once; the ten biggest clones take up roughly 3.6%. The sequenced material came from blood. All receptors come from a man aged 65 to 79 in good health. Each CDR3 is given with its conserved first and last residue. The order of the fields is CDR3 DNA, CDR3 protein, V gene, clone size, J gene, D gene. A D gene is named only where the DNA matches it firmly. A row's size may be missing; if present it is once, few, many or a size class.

TGCGCCAGCAGTTTGGGGGGAGCGAGAGGCACAGATACGCAGTATTTT CASSLGGARGTDTQYF TRBV4-3 . TRBJ2-3 .
TGCGCCAGCAGCTACTCCGGGACAGCCTTCTATGGCTACACCTTC CASSYSGTAFYGYTF TRBV5-1 many TRBJ1-2 TRBD1
TGTGCCAGCAGCGTAGATCTCATTGGGGACAAGTATTTT CASSVDLIGDKYF TRBV9 . TRBJ1-3 .
TGTGCCAGCAGCCGACAGATGGGCGAGCAGTACTTC CASSRQMGEQYF TRBV6-5 . TRBJ2-7 .
TGCAGCGTTGAAGGACAGGGACGGGACGAGACCCAGTACTTC CSVEGQGRDETQYF TRBV29-1 many TRBJ2-5 TRBD1
TGTGCCAGCAGGGGGGACAGCACAGATACGCAGTATTTT CASRGDSTDTQYF TRBV2 . TRBJ2-3 .
TGTGCCAGCAGTTACTCACCGTTGGACAGCCTAAGCTCCTACGAGCAGTACTTC CASSYSPLDSLSSYEQYF TRBV6-2/TRBV6-3 few TRBJ2-7 .
TGTGCCAGCACCCTAGGACAGCTAGAGAACACTGAAGCTTTCTTT CASTLGQLENTEAFF TRBV3-1 many TRBJ1-1 .
TGTGCCAGCAGCCACCGGGACTTCACCTACGAGCAGTACTTC CASSHRDFTYEQYF TRBV7-9 few TRBJ2-7 .
TGTGCCAGCAGCTGGGGGGGTGTCGATGAGCAGTTCTTC CASSWGGVDEQFF TRBV5-1 few TRBJ2-1 TRBD2
TGTGCCAGCAGTTTAAGGTGGGGGGAAAAACTGTTTTTT CASSLRWGEKLFF TRBV27 . TRBJ1-4 .
TGTGCCAGCCTCAAGCAGGGGCCAAATACGCAGTATTTT CASLKQGPNTQYF TRBV12-3/TRBV12-4 . TRBJ2-3 .
TGTGCCAGCAGCTGGACAGGGGGGACCAATGAGCAGTTCTTC CASSWTGGTNEQFF TRBV7-2 few TRBJ2-1 TRBD1
TGTGCCAGCAGCTTAGCGGCCCGGGGTACCGATACGCAGTATTTT CASSLAARGTDTQYF TRBV7-2 . TRBJ2-3 .
TGTGCCAGCAGTAAAGACAGGGAGTCTGGAAACACCATATATTTT CASSKDRESGNTIYF TRBV6-1 . TRBJ1-3 TRBD1
TGTGCCAGCAGCTTAGATGGGGGACTAGCCGAGACCCAGTACTTC CASSLDGGLAETQYF TRBV11-2 . TRBJ2-5 TRBD2
TGTGCCAGCAGTGACTCGACACGAATGGAGGGCAATCAGCCCCAGCATTTT CASSDSTRMEGNQPQHF TRBV6-4 many TRBJ1-5 .
TGTGCCAGCAGCTTAGGGGGGGGTAGTGTCTACGAGCAGTACTTC CASSLGGGSVYEQYF TRBV7-2 few TRBJ2-7 TRBD2
TGCAGTGCACCCCGGGGTAGCGGGTATAATGAGCAGTTCTTC CSAPRGSGYNEQFF TRBV20-1 few TRBJ2-1 TRBD2
TGTGCCAGCAGCCATTATGCGGGAGGAGGCAATGAGCAGTTCTTC CASSHYAGGGNEQFF TRBV3-1 . TRBJ2-1 TRBD2
TGCGCCAGCAGCCAAGATGAAGCCCAGACAGGGGGAAAACTGTTTTTT CASSQDEAQTGGKLFF TRBV4-1 many TRBJ1-4 TRBD1
TGCGCCAGCAGCGCCGCCGGGACACTTATTCAGGAGCAGTACTTC CASSAAGTLIQEQYF TRBV5-1 . TRBJ2-7 .
TGTGCCAGTAGCGTACTCGGGACAGGGGTCTATGGCTACACCTTC CASSVLGTGVYGYTF TRBV19 . TRBJ1-2 TRBD1
TGTGCCAGCAGTTTATCGAGAACAAACTGGCCTTTCTTT CASSLSRTNWPFF TRBV27 . TRBJ1-1 .